These T cell receptor beta chains were read from a single sample in a study of read filtering for tumor transcriptome and immune sequencing. In TCRdb, the reads were re-called with MiXCR into one record per CDR3 protein. The table includes roughly 69,000 distinct CDR3 sequences, approximately 15% detected once. Material: a population of CD138-negative cells sorted from bone marrow. The receptors originated from a donor at least 40 years old with multiple myeloma. Each CDR3 is given with its conserved first and last residue. The D gene is left open where the match is weak.

TRBV12-3/TRBV12-4	TRBJ1-1	TRBD1	CASSEPSGTGTSAAFF
TRBV7-2	TRBJ1-1	NA	CASSLRQDLEAFF
TRBV11-3	TRBJ2-7	NA	CASSLDRQQTPREQYF
TRBV9	TRBJ1-1	TRBD1	CASSGLQGVTEAFF
TRBV6-5	TRBJ1-1	TRBD1	CASSYGRGLEAFF
TRBV7-2	TRBJ2-2	NA	CASSLADYGELFF
TRBV7-2	TRBJ1-5	NA	CASSLALSRGSQPQHF
TRBV12-3/TRBV12-4	TRBJ2-3	NA	CASRSRSTDTQYF
TRBV28	TRBJ2-5	TRBD1	CASKDRGVGETQYF
TRBV7-2	TRBJ1-1	NA	CASRETPTLVRDTEAFF
TRBV6-6	TRBJ2-4	NA	CASSYSSEGSKNIQYF
TRBV7-2	TRBJ2-1	TRBD2	CASSSLRPAGDRDYNEQFF
TRBV12-3/TRBV12-4	TRBJ2-7	TRBD2	CASSRTGTSGSYEQYF
TRBV28	TRBJ2-3	NA	CASIPSARELTDTQYF
TRBV20-1	TRBJ2-1	TRBD2	CSASPGLAVYNEQFF
TRBV12-3/TRBV12-4	TRBJ1-1	TRBD1	CASTTGQGAGEAFF
TRBV28	TRBJ1-1	NA	CASVVGGLGTEAFF
TRBV12-3/TRBV12-4	TRBJ1-1	NA	CASSFTGMGTEAFF
TRBV20-1	TRBJ2-1	NA	CSARDVEGVSYNEQFF
TRBV20-1	TRBJ1-1	NA	CSANPRGGDTEAFF
TRBV6-2/TRBV6-3	TRBJ2-1	NA	CASGVGRVNEQFF
TRBV29-1	TRBJ2-7	NA	CSVRYSYEQYF
TRBV20-1	TRBJ1-5	NA	CSASGMGYRAGNQPQHF
TRBV18	TRBJ1-1	TRBD1	CASSRDRGPFTEAFF
TRBV5-4	TRBJ1-1	NA	CASSLDGGREGRAFF
TRBV7-2	TRBJ2-3	TRBD2	CASTKAGRSTDTQYF
TRBV28	TRBJ2-3	NA	CASSFLSSGRTDTQYF
TRBV6-1	TRBJ2-7	NA	CASSSVYEQYF
TRBV2	TRBJ2-1	TRBD1	CASSVDRGDYNEQFF
TRBV20-1	TRBJ1-1	NA	CSARPGSEAFF
TRBV7-9	TRBJ2-5	TRBD1	CASSKGPGQGLSEVQETQYF
TRBV6-5	TRBJ2-2	NA	CASSSQGIGELFF
TRBV20-1	TRBJ1-5	NA	CSATRGPPYQPQHF
TRBV28	TRBJ2-4	NA	CASSPRDWSLAKNIQYF
TRBV5-5	TRBJ2-2	TRBD2	CASSPRTSGNTGELFF
TRBV6-2/TRBV6-3	TRBJ2-4	TRBD2	CASSYSRATSGRTKNIQYF
TRBV29-1	TRBJ2-7	NA	CSASLSGEQYF
TRBV10-3	TRBJ1-1	NA	CAIRQEFEAFF
TRBV3-1	TRBJ2-5	TRBD2	CASSTTSGRYQETQYF
TRBV7-2	TRBJ1-1	NA	CASIGDTEAFF
TRBV20-1	TRBJ2-1	TRBD2	CSAFRLAGGKRGEQFF
TRBV4-3	TRBJ2-5	NA	CASSQEWGGQTQYF
TRBV20-1	TRBJ1-5	NA	CSARSLEGGVSNQPQHF
TRBV18	TRBJ1-1	TRBD1	CASSPTKGQGLLNTEAFF
TRBV2	TRBJ2-1	NA	CASSEFGRKQDEQFF
TRBV9	TRBJ2-3	NA	CASSVDELGTISTDTQYF
TRBV11-3	TRBJ2-1	TRBD2	CASSRGASGRKWFF
TRBV5-5	TRBJ1-5	NA	CASSLQGPYSNQPQHF
TRBV5-1	TRBJ2-5	TRBD2	CASSPGLADRRETQYF
TRBV7-3	TRBJ2-1	TRBD2	CASSPTSGTNEQFF
TRBV4-1	TRBJ1-5	NA	CASSPPAGHGNQPQHF
TRBV5-1	TRBJ2-3	NA	CASSFRGATDTQYF
TRBV7-9	TRBJ2-1	NA	CASTETAGREQFF